These 30 T cell receptor beta chains came from one sample sequenced in a study of T cell changes during pregnancy in multiple sclerosis. Sequencing used immunoSEQ multiplex PCR; TCRdb keeps in-frame clones, though not all of them. The sample holds 70,000 to 90,000 clones; around 90% are singletons and the top ten take 3.5%. The sample consisted of PBMCs, taken in the first trimester of pregnancy. Receptors were obtained from a female donor in good health, serving as a control in a pregnancy study. Some clones in this sample may be carry-over from other donors' samples.

This clone was observed a single time. V usage is TRBV4-2 and J usage is TRBJ2-7; D call uncertain. The germline V and J ends were trimmed by 2 bases and 3 bases, with 2 bases remaining between them. This CDR3 comprises 11 residues. Per the germline V gene, CDR1 is LGHNA and CDR2 is YNFKEQ. The DNA of the CDR3 is TGTGCCAGCAGCCAACACTACGAGCAGTACTTC. As protein: CASSQHYEQYF.

V and J are TRBV19 and TRBJ2-7; a possible D gene is TRBD2 (5 bases). The CDR3 is made up of 14 amino acids. Germline-derived CDR1 and CDR2 are LNHDA and SQIVND (reference sequence). Between the trimmed V and J ends, which lost 4 bases and 0 bases, there was a span of 10 bases. The CDR3 is CASSRERSSYEQYF. Written as DNA, the CDR3 is TGTGCCAGTAGTAGGGAGCGGAGCTCCTACGAGCAGTACTTC.

As DNA, the CDR3 is TGTGCCAGCAGCAAAGAACGGTACTCCTACGAGCAGTACTTC. Protein sequence: CASSKERYSYEQYF. This rearrangement joins TRBV21-1 to TRBJ2-7; TRBD2 was called by the table and not checked on the DNA. TRBV21-1 is listed as a pseudogene. The CDR3 runs 14 residues.

CDR3 bases: TGTGCCATTGGGGGCAGCTCCTACAATGAGCAGTTCTTC. Translated: CAIGGSSYNEQFF. The V call is TRBV19, the J call TRBJ2-1, with D possibly being TRBD1 (6 bases). V was cut by 10 bases and J by 0 bases, with 10 bases left in between. Germline CDR1 LNHDA, CDR2 SQIVND (reference sequence). CDR3 length: 13 amino acids. Drawing the rest from reference TRBV19 and TRBJ2-1, the complete variable domain is DGGITQSPKYLFRKEGQNVTLSCEQNLNHDAMYWYRQDPGQGLRLIYYSQIVNDFQKGDIAEGYSVSREKKESFPLTVTSAQKNPTAFYLCAIGGSSYNEQFFGPGTRLTVL.

This clone was observed once. The V gene is TRBV6-1, the J gene TRBJ2-7, with 10 bases aligning to TRBD1. This CDR3 contains 15 residues. CDR1 and CDR2 (germline): MNHNS, SASEGT. V gave up 6 bases and J gave up 3 bases; unmatched junction bases: 8. The CDR3 loop is CASRSSTGGVYEQYF. DNA for the CDR3: TGTGCCAGCAGGAGCTCGACAGGGGGCGTCTACGAGCAGTACTTC.

The chain joins TRBV19 to TRBJ2-6; possible D gene TRBD1, 6 bases. This CDR3 contains 15 residues. V shed 4 bases and J shed 0 bases, with 7 bases lying between them. Germline assignment: CDR1 LNHDA and CDR2 SQIVND (reference sequence). The CDR3 region is CASSRDNSGANVLTF. The CDR3 coding sequence is TGTGCCAGTAGTAGGGACAACTCTGGGGCCAACGTCCTGACTTTC.

The chain couples TRBV2 to TRBJ2-3, with D maybe TRBD1 (6 bases). Germline V gene sequence: CDR1 SNHLY, CDR2 FYNNEI. V was shortened by 4 bases and J by 3 bases, with 11 bases between the two germline ends. The CDR3 is 14 residues long. CDR3: CASSAPRGTDTQYF. Written as DNA, the CDR3 is TGTGCCAGCAGTGCCCCCAGGGGTACAGATACGCAGTATTTT.

This chain joins TRBV27 and TRBJ2-7; 9 nucleotides match TRBD2. This CDR3 spans 16 amino acids. Germline trimming cut 2 bases from V and 2 bases from J; bases unmatched to any gene: 7. Germline V CDR1 and CDR2: MNHEY, SMNVEV (reference sequence). CDR3 loop: CASSLGASGTTYEQYF. CDR3 coding DNA: TGTGCCAGCAGTTTAGGGGCTAGCGGGACGACCTACGAGCAGTACTTC.

This clone has only one observation. The chain links TRBV29-1 to TRBJ2-5; possible D gene TRBD1, 6 bases. The CDR3 is made up of 11 amino acids. The germline CDR1 and CDR2 sequences are SQVTM and ANQGSEA. Trimming took off 1 base at V and 7 bases at J, with 7 bases between the two ends. This chain's CDR3 is CSVEVGATQYF. The CDR3 region has the DNA TGCAGCGTTGAAGTGGGGGCGACCCAGTACTTC. Full variable domain (remainder filled in from reference TRBV29-1 and TRBJ2-5): SAVISQKPSRDICQRGTSLTIQCQVDSQVTMMFWYRQQPGQSLTLIATANQGSEATYESGFVIDKFPISRPNLTFSTLTVSNMSPEDSSIYLCSVEVGATQYFGPGTRLLVL.

The gene calls are TRBV27 and TRBJ1-5; 9 bases agree with TRBD1. Germline CDR1 and CDR2: MNHEY and SMNVEV (reference sequence). This CDR3 spans 15 amino acids. Losses at the gene ends were 5 bases for V and 8 bases for J; bases not matched to a gene: 10. CDR3 nucleotides: TGTGCCAGCAGTCCCCGGACAGGGGTTAGCGAGCCCCAGCATTTT. Protein: CASSPRTGVSEPQHF.

This clone was recorded a few times. The V and J genes are TRBV4-1 and TRBJ1-1, with D unclear. The ends were cut back, 1 base at V and 1 base at J, with 7 bases in the middle. The V gene's germline CDR1 is MGHRA and CDR2 YSYEKL. The CDR3 contains 14 residues. CDR3 nucleotides: TGCGCCAGCAGCCAAGTTGCAGGGAACACTGAAGCTTTCTTT. Protein sequence: CASSQVAGNTEAFF.

The CDR3 region has the DNA TGTGCCAGCAGTGACCGACTAGCGGGAGCGCACTCCTACGAGCAGTACTTC. It specifies CASSDRLAGAHSYEQYF. V is TRBV6-1 and J is TRBJ2-7, with TRBD2 identical over 12 bases. The CDR3 has 17 amino acids. V lost 3 bases, J lost 0 bases, and 6 bases stayed unmatched. CDR1 is MNHNS, CDR2 SASEGT, per germline.

This chain connects TRBV28 to TRBJ2-7; a possible D gene is TRBD1 (5 bases). V lost 3 bases and J 6 bases, leaving 9 bases between the germline ends. Germline V gene lookup returns CDR1 MDHEN and CDR2 SYDVKM. This CDR3 region has 12 residues. In nucleotides, the CDR3 is TGTGCCAGCAGTTTCGGCAGGGTCGAGCAGTACTTC. Protein sequence: CASSFGRVEQYF.

The chain couples TRBV5-6 to TRBJ1-1; D is uncertain. Trimming stripped 4 bases from V and 7 bases from J, with 14 bases between. There are 13 residues in the CDR3. In germline, CDR1 is SGHDT, CDR2 YYEEEE. The CDR3 nucleotides are TGTGCCAGCAGCCCCTCTGAGCACTATGAAGCTTTCTTT. Translation: CASSPSEHYEAFF.

CDR3 sequence reads: CASSQVGGTGETQYF. In DNA form, the CDR3 reads TGCGCCAGCAGCCAAGTAGGGGGAACAGGGGAGACCCAGTACTTC. The chain employs TRBV4-3 and TRBJ2-5; D might be TRBD1 (6 bases). The CDR3 extends over 15 amino acids. Germline V lookup: CDR1 LGHNA, CDR2 YSLEER. V lost 1 base to trimming and J lost 5 bases, with 14 bases between them.

This chain joins TRBV11-2 and TRBJ2-3; the D is unclear. In germline, CDR1 is SGHAT, CDR2 FQNNGV. The CDR3 extends over 14 amino acids. V dropped 0 bases and J dropped 3 bases, with 7 bases sitting between them. The CDR3 loop reads CASSLDLFTDTQYF. The CDR3 DNA reads as TGTGCCAGCAGCTTAGATCTGTTTACAGATACGCAGTATTTT.

This sequence joins TRBV2 and TRBJ1-1; tentatively, D is TRBD1 (5 bases). V lost 6 bases to trimming and J lost 3 bases, with 11 bases between them. The CDR3 loop spans 13 amino acids. The V gene's germline CDR1 is SNHLY and CDR2 FYNNEI. This CDR3 is CASSETGYTEAFF. CDR3 DNA: TGTGCCAGCAGCGAAACAGGTTACACTGAAGCTTTCTTT.

The chain links TRBV19 to TRBJ2-7, with TRBD2 matching over 9 bases. The CDR3 is 15 amino acids. From germline, CDR1 is LNHDA and CDR2 SQIVND (reference sequence). V lost 5 bases to trimming and J lost 2 bases; unmatched junction nucleotides: 7. The CDR3 DNA follows: TGTGCCAGTAGTGAGACTAGCGGCGCAACCTACGAGCAGTACTTC. Translating gives CASSETSGATYEQYF.

This chain links TRBV5-4 with TRBJ2-1, with TRBD1 matching over 9 bases. Germline assignment: CDR1 SGHNT and CDR2 YYREEE (reference sequence). Trimming removed 5 bases from V and 6 bases from J; junction bases left unmatched: 3. This CDR3 is built from 13 residues. This chain's CDR3 is CASRLTGGNEQFF. CDR3 in DNA: TGTGCCAGCAGACTGACAGGGGGCAATGAGCAGTTCTTC. Combining the CDR3 with reference TRBV5-4 and TRBJ2-1 gives the whole variable domain ETGVTQSPTHLIKTRGQQVTLRCSSQSGHNTVSWYQQALGQGPQFIFQYYREEENGRGNFPPRFSGLQFPNYSSELNVNALELDDSALYLCASRLTGGNEQFFGPGTRLTVL.

This clone was found a few times. This specimen includes other DNA sequences encoding the same CDR3. The J gene is TRBJ1-2, the V gene TRBV14; D gene ambiguous. V was trimmed by 3 bases and J by 2 bases, leaving 7 bases between them. The CDR3 spans 13 residues. Germline CDR1 reads SGHDN; CDR2 reads FVKESK. Written as DNA, the CDR3 is TGTGCCAGCAGCCAGACTGACAACTATGGCTACACCTTC. Amino acid sequence: CASSQTDNYGYTF.

The chain uses TRBV28 and TRBJ1-3; TRBD1 agrees at 8 bases. The CDR3 is made up of 16 amino acids. Trimming at V came to 4 bases and at J to 0 bases, leaving 5 bases not matched to a gene. The germline gives CDR1 MDHEN, CDR2 SYDVKM. CDR3 residues: CASSSPGQVSGNTIYF. The CDR3 DNA sequence: TGTGCCAGCAGTTCCCCGGGACAGGTCTCTGGAAACACCATATATTTT.

The chain employs TRBV18 and TRBJ2-7; tentatively, D is TRBD1 (7 bases). Germline CDR1 and CDR2: KGHSH and LQKENI. CDR3 length: 14 amino acids. The ends were cut back, 6 bases at V and 5 bases at J, with 17 bases in the middle. CDR3 nucleotides: TGTGCCAGCTCGCCCCAGGGGGGTCGAAACGAGCAGTACTTC. The encoded protein is CASSPQGGRNEQYF.

The chain uses TRBV7-9 and TRBJ2-3, with D perhaps matching TRBD2 (5 bases). CDR1 is SEHNR, CDR2 FQNEAQ, per germline (reference sequence). The CDR3 sequence is 14 residues long. V was cut by 0 bases and J by 6 bases, with 10 bases left in between. CDR3 amino acids: CASSLAGEGDTQYF. The CDR3 DNA is TGTGCCAGCAGCTTAGCAGGAGAGGGCGATACGCAGTATTTT. Based on the CDR3 plus reference TRBV7-9 and TRBJ2-3, the full variable domain is DTGVSQNPRHKITKRGQNVTFRCDPISEHNRLYWYRQTLGQGPEFLTYFQNEAQLEKSRLLSDRFSAERPKGSFSTLEIQRTEQGDSAMYLCASSLAGEGDTQYFGPGTRLTVL.

This chain links TRBV6-1 with TRBJ1-1; 11 nucleotides line up with TRBD1. V dropped 1 base and J dropped 4; count of bases not matched to a gene: 8. The CDR3 is 17 residues long. Per germline, CDR1 MNHNS and CDR2 SASEGT. DNA for the CDR3: TGTGCCAGCAGTGAAGGGGGACAGGGGGTCGAAAGCACTGAAGCTTTCTTT. Residues: CASSEGGQGVESTEAFF.

The chain has TRBV29-1 and TRBJ2-3, with D perhaps TRBD1 (5 bases). Germline V gene sequence: CDR1 SQVTM, CDR2 ANQGSEA. The CDR3 is 14 residues long. V lost 5 bases, J lost 0 bases, and 12 bases lay in between. DNA of the CDR3: TGCAGCGTTCGGACAAGTTCTAGCACAGATACGCAGTATTTT. Translated: CSVRTSSSTDTQYF.

The chain recombines TRBV27 with TRBJ2-6; 8 bases map to TRBD1. Looked up from germline, CDR1 is MNHEY and CDR2 is SMNVEV (reference sequence). J was trimmed by 3 bases and V by 5 bases; bases with no gene match: 12. This CDR3 region has 18 residues. The CDR3 region has the DNA TGTGCCAGCAGTCCCGACAGGGGAGTCCGGCGTGGGGCCAACGTCCTGACTTTC. Translating gives CASSPDRGVRRGANVLTF.

The V gene is TRBV7-6, the J gene TRBJ2-7, with 11 positions matching TRBD2. The CDR3 runs 15 residues. V lost 5 bases and J lost 2; bases outside the gene matches: 5. Per germline, CDR1 SGHVS and CDR2 FNYEAQ. The CDR3, as DNA: TGTGCCAGCAGCGGACCGGGACTAGCGGCCTACGAGCAGTACTTC. Amino acids: CASSGPGLAAYEQYF.

V gene TRBV28 combines with J gene TRBJ1-4; D may be TRBD1 (6 bases). CDR3 length: 13 amino acids. V lost 6 bases to trimming and J lost 11 bases, with 16 bases between them. Per germline, CDR1 MDHEN and CDR2 SYDVKM. CDR3 sequence reads: CASRQGSEDKLFF. The CDR3 DNA reads as TGTGCCAGCAGACAGGGAAGCGAAGACAAACTGTTTTTT.

The chain uses TRBV4-1 and TRBJ1-4; 9 bases map to TRBD1. The CDR3 sequence is 16 residues long. V dropped 6 bases and J dropped 10; count of bases not matched to a gene: 15. CDR1 is MGHRA and CDR2 is YSYEKL in the germline V gene. The CDR3 DNA reads as TGCGCCAGCAGACATCCGGGACAGGGAGGCTATGGAAAACTGTTTTTT. The encoded protein is CASRHPGQGGYGKLFF.

This chain uses TRBV4-1 with TRBJ2-7; TRBD2 matches at 14 bases. J was trimmed by 5 bases and V by 2 bases; bases with no gene match: 2. This CDR3 spans 15 amino acids. CDR1 and CDR2 (germline): MGHRA, YSYEKL. In nucleotides, the CDR3 is TGCGCCAGCAGCCAACTGGGACTAGCGGGAGACGAGCAGTACTTC. It encodes CASSQLGLAGDEQYF.